This T cell receptor (beta chain) appears in the sequencing data of a study of tumor-infiltrating lymphocytes in primary liver carcinoma. Study information: The tumors ranged from about 4 to 10 cm across and fell within stage T1-T3 N0M0. Each of the samples returned roughly 3.65 to 7.5 million productive TCRbeta reads (a yield similar across tissue types).

CDR1 SGHAT and CDR2 FQNNGV come from the germline V gene. The CDR3 runs to 15 residues. V gave up 5 bases and J gave up 2 bases, with 16 bases separating them. Judged by abundance, this clonotype is medium-sized. RNA and DNA were co-extracted from approximately 20-30 mg of unsorted bulk tissue. TCR beta cDNA was made from 500 ng total RNA with a constant-region primer. Slightly modified ARM-PCR, run as three nested multiplex PCR rounds, produced the TCR beta libraries. With TRBV1-TRBV30 forward primers and a C-beta reverse primer, the first two PCR rounds were run for 10 to 11 cycles each. TCRdb used MiXCR to reprocess the multiplex PCR reads, holding one entry per CDR3 protein. The sample has about 100,000 distinct CDR3 sequences, approximately 68% seen once.

The sequenced sample was tumor-adjacent normal liver tissue. V is TRBV11-2 and J is TRBJ2-7; D ambiguous. This clonotype was obtained from a man between 35 and 55 years old with primary liver carcinoma and hepatitis B virus infection. CDR3 in amino acids: CASSPTQLGPYEQYF. CDR3 nucleotides: TGTGCCAGCAGCCCTACACAGTTGGGCCCCTACGAGCAGTACTTC.